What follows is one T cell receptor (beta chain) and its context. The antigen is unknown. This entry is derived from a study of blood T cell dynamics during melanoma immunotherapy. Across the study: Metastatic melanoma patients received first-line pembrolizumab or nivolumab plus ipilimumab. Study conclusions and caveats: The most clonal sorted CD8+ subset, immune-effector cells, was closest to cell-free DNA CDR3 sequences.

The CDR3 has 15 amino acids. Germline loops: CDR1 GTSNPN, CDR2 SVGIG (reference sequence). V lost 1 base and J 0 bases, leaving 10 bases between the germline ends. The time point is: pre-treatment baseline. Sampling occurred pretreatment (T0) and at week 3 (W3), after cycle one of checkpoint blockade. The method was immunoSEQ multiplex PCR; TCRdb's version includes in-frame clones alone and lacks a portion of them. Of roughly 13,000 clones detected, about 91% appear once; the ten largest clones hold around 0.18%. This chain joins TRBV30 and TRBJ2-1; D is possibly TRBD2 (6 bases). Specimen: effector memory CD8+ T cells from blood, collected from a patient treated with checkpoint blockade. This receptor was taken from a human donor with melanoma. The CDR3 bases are TGTGCCTGGAGTGGGGACTGGGACTCCTACAATGAGCAGTTCTTC. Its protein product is CAWSGDWDSYNEQFF.